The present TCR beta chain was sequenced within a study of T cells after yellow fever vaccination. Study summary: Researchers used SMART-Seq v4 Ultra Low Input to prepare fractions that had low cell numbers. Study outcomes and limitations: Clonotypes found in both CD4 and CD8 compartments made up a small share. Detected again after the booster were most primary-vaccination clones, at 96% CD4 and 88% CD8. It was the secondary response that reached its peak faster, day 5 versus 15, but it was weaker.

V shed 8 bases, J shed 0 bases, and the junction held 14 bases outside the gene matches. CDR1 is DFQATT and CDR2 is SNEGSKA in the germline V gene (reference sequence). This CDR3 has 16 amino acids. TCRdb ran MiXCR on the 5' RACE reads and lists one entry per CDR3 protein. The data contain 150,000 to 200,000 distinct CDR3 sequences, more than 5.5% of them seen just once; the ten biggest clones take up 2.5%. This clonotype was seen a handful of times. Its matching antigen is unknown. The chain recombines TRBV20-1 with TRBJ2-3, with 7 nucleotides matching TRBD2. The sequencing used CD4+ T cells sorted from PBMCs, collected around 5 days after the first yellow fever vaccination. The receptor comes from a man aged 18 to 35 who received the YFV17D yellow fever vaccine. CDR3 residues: CSSRRRGEGSTDTQYF. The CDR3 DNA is TGCAGTTCCAGGCGTCGCGGGGAGGGGAGCACAGATACGCAGTATTTT.